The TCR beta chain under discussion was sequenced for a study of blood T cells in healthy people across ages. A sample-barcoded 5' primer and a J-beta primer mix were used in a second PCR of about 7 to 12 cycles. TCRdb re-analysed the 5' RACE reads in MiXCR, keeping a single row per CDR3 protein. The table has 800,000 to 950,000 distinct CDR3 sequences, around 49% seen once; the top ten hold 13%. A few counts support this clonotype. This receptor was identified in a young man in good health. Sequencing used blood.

CDR3 in amino acids: CASSIGTGYNEQFF. DNA for the CDR3: TGTGCCAGTAGTATTGGGACAGGGTACAATGAGCAGTTCTTC. This chain joins TRBV19 and TRBJ2-1; 9 bases line up with TRBD1. The V and J ends lost 3 bases and 4 bases, in that order; junction bases with no gene match: 1. The CDR3 spans 14 residues. Per germline, CDR1 LNHDA and CDR2 SQIVND (reference sequence).